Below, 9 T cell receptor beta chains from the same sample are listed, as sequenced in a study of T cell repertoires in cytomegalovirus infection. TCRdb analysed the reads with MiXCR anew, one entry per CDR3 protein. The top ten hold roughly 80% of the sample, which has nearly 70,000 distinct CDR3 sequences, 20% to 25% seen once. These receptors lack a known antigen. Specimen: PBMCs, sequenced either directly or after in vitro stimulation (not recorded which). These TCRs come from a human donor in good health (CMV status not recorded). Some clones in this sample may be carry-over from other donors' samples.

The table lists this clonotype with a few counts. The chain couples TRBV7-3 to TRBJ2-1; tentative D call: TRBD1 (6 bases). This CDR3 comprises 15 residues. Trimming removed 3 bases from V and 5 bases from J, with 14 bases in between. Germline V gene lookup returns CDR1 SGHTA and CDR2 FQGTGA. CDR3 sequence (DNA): TGTGCCAGCAGCTTCCCAGGGAAGGGGGACAATGAGCAGTTCTTC. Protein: CASSFPGKGDNEQFF.

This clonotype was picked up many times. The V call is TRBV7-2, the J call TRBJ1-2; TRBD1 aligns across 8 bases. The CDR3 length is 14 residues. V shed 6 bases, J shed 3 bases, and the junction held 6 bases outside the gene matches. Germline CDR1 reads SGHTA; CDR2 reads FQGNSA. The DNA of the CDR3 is TGTGCCAGCAGGCAGACAGGGGCGGACTATGGCTACACCTTC. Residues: CASRQTGADYGYTF.

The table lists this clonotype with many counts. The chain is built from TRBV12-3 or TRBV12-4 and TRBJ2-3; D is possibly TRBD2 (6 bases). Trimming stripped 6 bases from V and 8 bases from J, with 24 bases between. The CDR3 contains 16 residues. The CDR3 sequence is CASSRPLREASVTQYF. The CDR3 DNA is TGTGCCAGCAGCCGCCCCCTGAGGGAGGCCTCGGTTACGCAGTATTTT.

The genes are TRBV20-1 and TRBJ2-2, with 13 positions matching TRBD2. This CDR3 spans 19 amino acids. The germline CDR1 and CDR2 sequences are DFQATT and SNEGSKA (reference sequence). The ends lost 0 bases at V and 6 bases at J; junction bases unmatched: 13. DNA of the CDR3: TGCAGTGCTAGAGATCCCCGGACTAGCGGGAGCGAATTGTCCGGGGAGCTGTTTTTT. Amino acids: CSARDPRTSGSELSGELFF.

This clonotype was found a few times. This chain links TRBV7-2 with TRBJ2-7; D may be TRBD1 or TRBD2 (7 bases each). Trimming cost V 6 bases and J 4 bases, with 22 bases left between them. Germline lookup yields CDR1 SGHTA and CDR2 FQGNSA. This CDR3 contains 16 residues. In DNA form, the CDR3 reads TGTGCCAGCAGTCCTTCAGGGGGAGGGTCACCTTACGAGCAGTACTTC. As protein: CASSPSGGGSPYEQYF. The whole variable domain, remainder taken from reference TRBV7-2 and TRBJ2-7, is GAGVSQSPSNKVTEKGKDVELRCDPISGHTALYWYRQSLGQGLEFLIYFQGNSAPDKSGLPSDRFSAERTGGSVSTLTIQRTQQEDSAVYLCASSPSGGGSPYEQYFGPGTRLTVT.

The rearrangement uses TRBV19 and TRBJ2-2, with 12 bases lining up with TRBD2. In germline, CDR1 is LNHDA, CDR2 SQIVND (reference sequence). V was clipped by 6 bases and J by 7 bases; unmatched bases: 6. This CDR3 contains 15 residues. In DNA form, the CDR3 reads TGTGCCAGTAGAGTACTAGCGGGAGGACACGGGGAGCTGTTTTTT. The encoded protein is CASRVLAGGHGELFF.

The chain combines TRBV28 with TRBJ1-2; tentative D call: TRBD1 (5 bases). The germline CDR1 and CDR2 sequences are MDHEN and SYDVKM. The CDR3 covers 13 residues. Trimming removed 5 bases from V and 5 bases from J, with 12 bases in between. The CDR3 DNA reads TGTGCCAGCAGTCCGCCTAGACAGTATGGCTACACCTTC. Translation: CASSPPRQYGYTF.

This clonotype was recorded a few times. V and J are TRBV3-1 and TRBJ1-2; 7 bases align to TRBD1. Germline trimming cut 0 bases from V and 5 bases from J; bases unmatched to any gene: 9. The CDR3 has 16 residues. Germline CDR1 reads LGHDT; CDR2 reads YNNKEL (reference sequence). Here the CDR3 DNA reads TGTGCCAGCAGCCAAGAGTCCTCGTTGGGACAGTATGGCTACACCTTC. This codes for CASSQESSLGQYGYTF.

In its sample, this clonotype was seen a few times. The CDR3 sequence: CSASQLGGAGDEQFF. The CDR3 nucleotides are TGCAGTGCCTCCCAACTGGGCGGGGCTGGCGATGAGCAGTTCTTC. This rearrangement joins TRBV20-1 to TRBJ2-1, with a weak D call TRBD2 (6 bases). Germline V gene data show CDR1 as DFQATT and CDR2 as SNEGSKA (reference sequence). This CDR3 is 15 amino acids long. The V end was cut by 6 bases, the J end by 8 bases, with 23 bases between.